These T cell receptor beta chains were read from a single sample in a study of CD8+CD57+ T cells in acquired aplastic anemia. In TCRdb, the reads were re-called with MiXCR into one record per CDR3 protein. The repertoire holds about 160,000 distinct CDR3 sequences, roughly 40% seen once, with around 0.96% in the top ten. The source material was sorted CD4+, CD8+, or CD8+CD57+ T cells (not recorded which) from PBMCs. The receptors shown here come from a human donor in good health. Each CDR3 is given with its conserved first and last residue. A D gene is named only where the DNA matches it firmly. The size entry is marked missing in some rows and otherwise reads once, few, many or a size class.

v_call	j_call	clone_size	d_call	cdr3_aa	cdr3_nt
TRBV20-1	TRBJ2-3	many	TRBD2	CSAHYPLAAADTQYF	TGCAGTGCCCATTACCCTCTAGCGGCCGCAGATACGCAGTATTTT
TRBV5-1	TRBJ1-6	.	TRBD1	CASSSGTGESPLHF	TGCGCCAGCAGCTCCGGGACAGGGGAGTCACCCCTCCACTTT
TRBV27	TRBJ1-2	.	.	CASSFAGLAYGYTF	TGTGCCAGCAGTTTCGCCGGACTGGCCTATGGCTACACCTTC
TRBV15	TRBJ1-4	.	.	CATSIGTSNNEKLFF	TGTGCCACCAGCATTGGGACAAGTAATAATGAAAAACTGTTTTTT
TRBV4-2	TRBJ2-1	many	.	CASSGTGTQGNEQFF	TGTGCCAGCAGCGGAACCGGGACCCAAGGCAATGAGCAGTTCTTC
TRBV24-1	TRBJ2-1	.	TRBD1	CATSDPGTGQEDEQFF	TGTGCCACCAGTGATCCTGGGACAGGGCAAGAAGATGAGCAGTTCTTC
TRBV15	TRBJ2-3	.	.	CATSRVTHTQYF	TGTGCCACCAGCAGAGTCACACATACGCAGTATTTT
TRBV5-5	TRBJ1-2	many	TRBD1	CASSTGTGPYNYGYTF	TGTGCCAGCAGCACCGGGACAGGGCCTTATAACTATGGCTACACCTTC
TRBV20-1	TRBJ1-4	.	.	CSAPNKEKLFF	TGCAGTGCTCCTAACAAGGAAAAACTGTTTTTT
TRBV20-1	TRBJ2-7	.	.	CSARDWRGTEAYEQYF	TGCAGTGCTAGAGATTGGCGAGGGACTGAAGCCTACGAGCAGTACTTC
TRBV20-1	TRBJ2-1	.	.	CSARARGEQFF	TGCAGTGCTAGAGCCAGGGGTGAGCAGTTCTTC
TRBV20-1	TRBJ1-2	many	TRBD1	CSAQNRGDYGYTF	TGCAGTGCTCAAAACAGGGGGGACTATGGCTACACCTTC
TRBV20-1	TRBJ2-7	many	.	CSARAPGIPAGEQYF	TGCAGTGCTAGAGCCCCAGGCATACCGGCCGGCGAGCAGTACTTC
TRBV11-2	TRBJ2-7	many	.	CASSTLQGMYEQYF	TGTGCCAGCAGCACCCTACAGGGAATGTACGAGCAGTACTTC
TRBV20-1	TRBJ2-7	few	TRBD2	CSARDTSGSGYEQYF	TGCAGTGCTAGAGATACTAGCGGGAGTGGCTACGAGCAGTACTTC
TRBV6-1	TRBJ1-6	.	.	CASSERGHRSPLHF	TGTGCCAGCAGTGAAAGAGGACACCGTTCACCCCTCCACTTT
TRBV20-1	TRBJ2-1	many	.	CSASPEANEQFF	TGCAGTGCTAGTCCCGAAGCCAATGAGCAGTTCTTC
TRBV3-1	TRBJ1-3	.	.	CASSQVVRDSGNTIYF	TGTGCCAGCAGCCAAGTTGTGCGGGATTCTGGAAACACCATATATTTT
TRBV25-1	TRBJ2-7	.	TRBD2	CASTGGGLDEQYF	TGTGCCAGCACCGGGGGGGGGCTGGACGAGCAGTACTTC
TRBV7-3	TRBJ1-1	many	.	CASSISENTEAFF	TGTGCCAGCAGCATTTCCGAGAACACTGAAGCTTTCTTT
TRBV2	TRBJ2-2	.	.	CASRLDTNTGELFF	TGTGCCAGCAGACTGGACACCAACACCGGGGAGCTGTTTTTT
TRBV7-3	TRBJ1-5	.	.	CASSLTSGQPQHF	TGTGCCAGCAGCTTAACATCTGGTCAGCCCCAGCATTTT
TRBV9	TRBJ1-6	.	TRBD1	CASSVRTGDNSPLHF	TGTGCCAGCAGCGTCCGGACAGGTGACAATTCACCCCTCCACTTT
TRBV5-6	TRBJ2-6	.	.	CASSLDRPSGANVLTF	TGTGCCAGCAGCTTGGACAGACCGTCCGGGGCCAACGTCCTGACTTTC
TRBV7-2	TRBJ2-3	.	.	CASGLASSDTQYF	TGTGCCAGCGGCTTAGCCAGCTCAGATACGCAGTATTTT
TRBV19	TRBJ1-5	many	.	CASSIGRYSNQPQHF	TGTGCCAGTAGTATAGGACGGTATAGCAATCAGCCCCAGCATTTT
TRBV5-4	TRBJ2-7	.	TRBD2	CASSLEGRGLVSYEQYF	TGTGCCAGCAGCTTGGAAGGGAGGGGACTTGTCTCCTACGAGCAGTACTTC
TRBV19	TRBJ1-5	.	TRBD1	CASSSRTGGGVSNQPQHF	TGTGCCAGTAGTTCCCGGACAGGGGGGGGTGTAAGCAATCAGCCCCAGCATTTT
TRBV2	TRBJ1-3	.	.	CARMDSLPGNTIYF	TGTGCCAGGATGGACAGCCTCCCTGGAAACACCATATATTTT
TRBV19	TRBJ1-2	few	TRBD1	CASSLTGGASGYTF	TGTGCCAGTAGCCTGACAGGGGGGGCGAGTGGCTACACCTTC
TRBV10-1	TRBJ1-2	few	.	CASSERPNYGYTF	TGCGCCAGCAGTGAGCGACCTAACTATGGCTACACCTTC
TRBV2	TRBJ2-3	.	.	CASQDDRGTDTQYF	TGTGCCAGCCAGGACGACCGGGGGACAGATACGCAGTATTTT
TRBV7-8	TRBJ1-1	many	TRBD1	CASTRDTGGSEAFF	TGTGCCAGCACAAGGGACACAGGGGGCTCTGAAGCTTTCTTT
TRBV9	TRBJ2-3	.	.	CASSVACTDTQYF	TGTGCCAGCAGCGTAGCCTGCACAGATACGCAGTATTTT
TRBV9	TRBJ2-7	.	TRBD2	CASSPGLAGGYRVYEQYF	TGTGCCAGCAGCCCTGGACTAGCGGGAGGTTATCGGGTCTACGAGCAGTACTTC
TRBV19	TRBJ1-2	.	.	CASSIGDVNGYTF	TGTGCCAGTAGTATCGGAGATGTGAATGGCTACACCTTC
TRBV9	TRBJ1-1	.	.	CASSVKLNTEAFF	TGTGCCAGCAGCGTCAAGCTTAATACTGAAGCTTTCTTT
TRBV24-1	TRBJ2-6	many	TRBD1	CATSDPGQVRLGANVLTF	TGTGCCACCAGTGATCCCGGACAGGTCCGACTCGGGGCCAACGTCCTGACTTTC
TRBV9	TRBJ2-5	once	.	CASSVAEGGQETQYF	TGTGCCAGCAGCGTAGCTGAGGGGGGCCAAGAGACCCAGTACTTC
TRBV24-1	TRBJ1-2	few	.	CATSDLAGYDGYTF	TGTGCCACCAGTGATTTGGCGGGGTACGATGGCTACACCTTC
TRBV7-6	TRBJ1-2	.	.	CASSLGTGKSYGYTF	TGTGCCAGCAGCCTAGGAACAGGGAAGAGCTATGGCTACACCTTC
TRBV11-3	TRBJ2-7	many	.	CASSPDRGEQYF	TGTGCCAGCAGCCCGGACCGGGGCGAGCAGTACTTC
TRBV7-2	TRBJ1-2	.	.	CASSLERVYGYTF	TGTGCCAGCAGCCTAGAGCGGGTCTATGGCTACACCTTC
TRBV7-3	TRBJ2-4	once	TRBD1	CASSADRGNIQYF	TGTGCCAGCAGCGCGGACAGGGGGAACATTCAGTACTTC
TRBV10-3	TRBJ1-6	medium-sized	.	CAISAQGNSPLHF	TGTGCCATCAGTGCGCAGGGTAATTCACCCCTCCACTTT
TRBV7-9	TRBJ2-1	.	.	CASRSYTTDEQFF	TGTGCCAGCAGAAGCTACACGACAGATGAGCAGTTCTTC
TRBV20-1	TRBJ2-7	many	.	CSAWSRMEQYF	TGCAGTGCTTGGAGCAGGATGGAGCAGTACTTC
TRBV12-3/TRBV12-4	TRBJ1-2	many	.	CASSYRGIGYGYTF	TGTGCCAGCAGTTATAGAGGTATTGGCTATGGCTACACCTTC
TRBV15	TRBJ2-7	.	.	CAMSPGVSYEQYF	TGTGCCATGAGTCCGGGGGTATCCTACGAGCAGTACTTC
TRBV10-3	TRBJ2-5	.	.	CAISESTGIGETQYF	TGTGCCATCAGTGAGTCGACCGGGATTGGAGAGACCCAGTACTTC
TRBV19	TRBJ1-6	few	.	CASSIGGGNSPLHF	TGTGCCAGTAGTATAGGGGGTGGTAATTCACCCCTCCACTTT
TRBV20-1	TRBJ2-1	.	.	CSAIGTLGPPFF	TGCAGTGCTATAGGGACACTGGGTCCCCCGTTCTTC
TRBV19	TRBJ2-2	.	.	CASCHGTGELFF	TGTGCCAGTTGTCACGGAACCGGGGAGCTGTTTTTT